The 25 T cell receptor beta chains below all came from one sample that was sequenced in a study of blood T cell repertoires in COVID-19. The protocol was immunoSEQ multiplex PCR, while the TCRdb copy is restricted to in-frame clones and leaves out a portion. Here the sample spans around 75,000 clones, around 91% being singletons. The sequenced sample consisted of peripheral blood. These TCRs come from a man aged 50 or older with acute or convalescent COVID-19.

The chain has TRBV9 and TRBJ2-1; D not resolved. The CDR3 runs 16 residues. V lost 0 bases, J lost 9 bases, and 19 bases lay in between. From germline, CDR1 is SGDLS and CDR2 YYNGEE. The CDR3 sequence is CASSVVVNPIRGEQFF. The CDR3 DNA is TGTGCCAGCAGCGTAGTGGTCAATCCCATTCGCGGTGAGCAGTTCTTC.

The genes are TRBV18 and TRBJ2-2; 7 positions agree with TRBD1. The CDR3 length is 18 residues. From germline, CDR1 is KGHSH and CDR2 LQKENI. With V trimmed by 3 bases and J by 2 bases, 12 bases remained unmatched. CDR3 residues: CASSPPFPGTENTGELFF. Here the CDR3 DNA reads TGTGCCAGCTCACCTCCCTTCCCCGGGACAGAAAACACCGGGGAGCTGTTTTTT.

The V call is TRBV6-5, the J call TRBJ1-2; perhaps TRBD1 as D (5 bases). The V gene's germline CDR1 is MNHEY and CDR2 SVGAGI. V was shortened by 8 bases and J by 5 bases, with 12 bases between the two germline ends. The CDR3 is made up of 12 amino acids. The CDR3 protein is CASRAGGYGYTF. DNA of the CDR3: TGTGCCAGCCGGGCCGGGGGGTATGGCTACACCTTC.

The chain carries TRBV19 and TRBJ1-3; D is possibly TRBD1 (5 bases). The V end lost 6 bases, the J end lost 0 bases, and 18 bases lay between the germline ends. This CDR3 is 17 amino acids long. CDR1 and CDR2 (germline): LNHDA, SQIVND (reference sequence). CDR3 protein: CASRDERDSRSGNTIYF. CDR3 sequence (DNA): TGTGCCAGTAGGGATGAGAGAGACAGCCGCTCTGGAAACACCATATATTTT. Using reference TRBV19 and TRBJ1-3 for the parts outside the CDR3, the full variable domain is DGGITQSPKYLFRKEGQNVTLSCEQNLNHDAMYWYRQDPGQGLRLIYYSQIVNDFQKGDIAEGYSVSREKKESFPLTVTSAQKNPTAFYLCASRDERDSRSGNTIYFGEGSWLTVV.

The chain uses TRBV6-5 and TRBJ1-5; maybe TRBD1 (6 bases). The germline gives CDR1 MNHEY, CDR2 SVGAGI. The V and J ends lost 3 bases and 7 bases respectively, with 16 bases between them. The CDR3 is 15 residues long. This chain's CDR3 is CASSYGASGEQPQHF. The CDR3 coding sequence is TGTGCCAGCAGTTATGGGGCGTCAGGGGAACAGCCCCAGCATTTT.

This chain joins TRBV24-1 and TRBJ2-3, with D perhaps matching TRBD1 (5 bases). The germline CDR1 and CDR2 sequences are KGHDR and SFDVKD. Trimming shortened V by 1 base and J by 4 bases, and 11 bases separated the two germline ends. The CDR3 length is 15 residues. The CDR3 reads CATSDLGQGSDTQYF. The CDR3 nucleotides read TGTGCCACCAGTGATTTAGGGCAGGGATCAGATACGCAGTATTTT.

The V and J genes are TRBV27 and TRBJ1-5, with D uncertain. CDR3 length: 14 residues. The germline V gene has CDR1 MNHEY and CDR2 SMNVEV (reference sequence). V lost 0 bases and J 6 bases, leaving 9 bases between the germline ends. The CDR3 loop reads CASSLSGAGQPQHF. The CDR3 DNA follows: TGTGCCAGCAGTTTATCGGGCGCGGGTCAGCCCCAGCATTTT.

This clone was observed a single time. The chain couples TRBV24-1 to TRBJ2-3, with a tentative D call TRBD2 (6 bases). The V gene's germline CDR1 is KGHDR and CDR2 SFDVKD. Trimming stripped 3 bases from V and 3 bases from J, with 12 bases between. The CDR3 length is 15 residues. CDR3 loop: CATSDQTGVTDTQYF. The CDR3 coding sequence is TGTGCCACCAGTGATCAGACGGGAGTAACAGATACGCAGTATTTT.

This chain's CDR3 is CASSSGHLNTEAFF. CDR3 DNA: TGTGCCAGCAGTTCGGGACACTTGAACACTGAAGCTTTCTTT. The chain carries TRBV6-2 or TRBV6-3 and TRBJ1-1; D may be TRBD1 (6 bases). Looked up from germline, CDR1 is MNHEY and CDR2 is SVGEGT. This CDR3 contains 14 residues. Trimming left V 4 bases short and J 0 bases short, with 9 bases between.

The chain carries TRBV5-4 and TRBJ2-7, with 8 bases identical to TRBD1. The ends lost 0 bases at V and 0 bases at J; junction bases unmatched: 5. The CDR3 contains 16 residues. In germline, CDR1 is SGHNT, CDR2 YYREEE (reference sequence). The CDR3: CASSLGTGLSSYEQYF. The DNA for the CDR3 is TGTGCCAGCAGCTTGGGGACAGGGCTAAGCTCCTACGAGCAGTACTTC.

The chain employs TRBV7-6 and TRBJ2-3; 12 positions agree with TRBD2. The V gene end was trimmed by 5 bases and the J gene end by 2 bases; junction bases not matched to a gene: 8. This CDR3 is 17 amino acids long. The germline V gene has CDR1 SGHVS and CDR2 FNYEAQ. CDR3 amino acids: CASSRSWTSGNTDTQYF. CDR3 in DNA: TGTGCCAGCAGCCGGTCTTGGACTAGCGGGAACACAGATACGCAGTATTTT.

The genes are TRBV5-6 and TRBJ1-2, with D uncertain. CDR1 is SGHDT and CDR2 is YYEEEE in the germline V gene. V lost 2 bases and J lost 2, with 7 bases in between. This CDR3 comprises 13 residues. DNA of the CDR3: TGTGCCAGCAGCTTTAACAGCAACTATGGCTACACCTTC. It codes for CASSFNSNYGYTF.

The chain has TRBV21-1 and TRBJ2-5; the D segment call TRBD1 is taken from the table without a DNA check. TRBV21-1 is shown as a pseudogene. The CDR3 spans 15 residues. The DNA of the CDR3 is TGTGCCAGCAGCACCCGGGACAGGGAGGGGGAGACCCAGTACTTC. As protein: CASSTRDREGETQYF.

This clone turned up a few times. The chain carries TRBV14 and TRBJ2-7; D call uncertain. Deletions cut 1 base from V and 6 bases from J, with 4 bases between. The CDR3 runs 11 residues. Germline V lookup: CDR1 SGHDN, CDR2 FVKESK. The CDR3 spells CASSQGLEQYF. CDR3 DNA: TGTGCCAGCAGCCAAGGTCTCGAGCAGTACTTC.

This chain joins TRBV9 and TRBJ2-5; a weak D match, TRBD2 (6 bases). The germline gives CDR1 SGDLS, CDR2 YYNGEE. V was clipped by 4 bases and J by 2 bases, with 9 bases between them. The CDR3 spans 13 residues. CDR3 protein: CASSLLAQETQYF. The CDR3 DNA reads TGTGCCAGCAGCCTCCTAGCGCAAGAGACCCAGTACTTC.

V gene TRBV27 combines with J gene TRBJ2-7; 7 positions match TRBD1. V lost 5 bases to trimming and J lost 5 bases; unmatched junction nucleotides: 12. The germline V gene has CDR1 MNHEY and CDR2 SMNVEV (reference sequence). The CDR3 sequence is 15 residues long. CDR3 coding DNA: TGTGCCAGCAGTACAGGGGAGCGGCCCTTCGACGAGCAGTACTTC. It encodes CASSTGERPFDEQYF.

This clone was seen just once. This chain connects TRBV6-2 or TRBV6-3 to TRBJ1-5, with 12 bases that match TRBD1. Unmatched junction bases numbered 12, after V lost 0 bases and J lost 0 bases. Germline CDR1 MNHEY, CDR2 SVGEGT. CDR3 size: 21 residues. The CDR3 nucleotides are TGTGCCAGCAGTTACTCATCTGGGACAGGGGGCGTTCGGGGTAGCAATCAGCCCCAGCATTTT. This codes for CASSYSSGTGGVRGSNQPQHF.

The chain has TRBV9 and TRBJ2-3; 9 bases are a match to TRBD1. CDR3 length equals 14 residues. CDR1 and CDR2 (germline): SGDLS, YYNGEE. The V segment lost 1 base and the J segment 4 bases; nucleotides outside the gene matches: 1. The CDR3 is CASSVTGGSDTQYF. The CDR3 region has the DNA TGTGCCAGCAGCGTAACAGGGGGCTCAGATACGCAGTATTTT.

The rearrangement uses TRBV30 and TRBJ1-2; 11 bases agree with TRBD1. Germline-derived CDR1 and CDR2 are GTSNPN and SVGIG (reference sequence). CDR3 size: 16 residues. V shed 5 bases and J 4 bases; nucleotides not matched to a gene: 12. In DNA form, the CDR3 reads TGTGCCTGGGGACCGGGACAGGGGGTTCCATTCTATGGCTACACCTTC. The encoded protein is CAWGPGQGVPFYGYTF. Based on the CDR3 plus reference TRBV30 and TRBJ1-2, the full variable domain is SQTIHQWPATLVQPVGSPLSLECTVEGTSNPNLYWYRQAAGRGLQLLFYSVGIGQISSEVPQNLSASRPQDRQFILSSKKLLLSDSGFYLCAWGPGQGVPFYGYTFGSGTRLTVV.

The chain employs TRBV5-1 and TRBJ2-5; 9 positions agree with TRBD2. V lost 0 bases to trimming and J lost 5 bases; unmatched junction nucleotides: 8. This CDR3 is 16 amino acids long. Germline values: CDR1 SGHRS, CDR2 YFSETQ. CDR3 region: CASSLAGGRARETQYF. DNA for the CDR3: TGCGCCAGCAGCTTGGCGGGCGGGAGGGCCCGGGAGACCCAGTACTTC.

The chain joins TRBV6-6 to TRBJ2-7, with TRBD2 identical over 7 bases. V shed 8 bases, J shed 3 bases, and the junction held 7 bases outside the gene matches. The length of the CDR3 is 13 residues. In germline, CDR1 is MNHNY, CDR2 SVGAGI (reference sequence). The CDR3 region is CASRRLANYEQYF. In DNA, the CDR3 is TGTGCCAGCCGGCGACTAGCAAACTACGAGCAGTACTTC.

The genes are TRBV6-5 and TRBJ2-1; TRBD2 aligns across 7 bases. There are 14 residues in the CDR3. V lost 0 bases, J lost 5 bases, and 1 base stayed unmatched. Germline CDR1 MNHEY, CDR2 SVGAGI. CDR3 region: CASSYSGGDNEQFF. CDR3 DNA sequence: TGTGCCAGCAGTTACTCGGGAGGGGACAATGAGCAGTTCTTC.

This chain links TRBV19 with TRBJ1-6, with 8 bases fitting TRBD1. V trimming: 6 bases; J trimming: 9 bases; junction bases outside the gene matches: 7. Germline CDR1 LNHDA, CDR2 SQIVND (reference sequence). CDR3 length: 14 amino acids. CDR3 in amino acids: CASSTDRDRSPLHF. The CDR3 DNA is TGTGCCAGTAGCACGGACAGGGACCGTTCACCCCTCCACTTT.

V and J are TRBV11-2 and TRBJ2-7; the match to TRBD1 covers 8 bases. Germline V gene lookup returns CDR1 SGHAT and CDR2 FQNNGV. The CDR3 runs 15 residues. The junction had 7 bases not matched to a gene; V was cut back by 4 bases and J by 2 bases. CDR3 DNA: TGTGCCAGCAGCTCCCCCGACAGGGGTCCCTACGAGCAGTACTTC. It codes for CASSSPDRGPYEQYF. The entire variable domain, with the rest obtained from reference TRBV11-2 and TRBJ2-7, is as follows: EAGVAQSPRYKIIEKRQSVAFWCNPISGHATLYWYQQILGQGPKLLIQFQNNGVVDDSQLPKDRFSAERLKGVDSTLKIQPAKLEDSAVYLCASSSPDRGPYEQYFGPGTRLTVT.

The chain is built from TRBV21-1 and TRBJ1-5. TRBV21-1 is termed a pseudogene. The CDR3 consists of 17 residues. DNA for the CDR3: TGTGCCAGCAGCGAAGACTCCGAGAGCCACCCCAATCAGCCCCAGCATTTT. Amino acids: CASSEDSESHPNQPQHF.